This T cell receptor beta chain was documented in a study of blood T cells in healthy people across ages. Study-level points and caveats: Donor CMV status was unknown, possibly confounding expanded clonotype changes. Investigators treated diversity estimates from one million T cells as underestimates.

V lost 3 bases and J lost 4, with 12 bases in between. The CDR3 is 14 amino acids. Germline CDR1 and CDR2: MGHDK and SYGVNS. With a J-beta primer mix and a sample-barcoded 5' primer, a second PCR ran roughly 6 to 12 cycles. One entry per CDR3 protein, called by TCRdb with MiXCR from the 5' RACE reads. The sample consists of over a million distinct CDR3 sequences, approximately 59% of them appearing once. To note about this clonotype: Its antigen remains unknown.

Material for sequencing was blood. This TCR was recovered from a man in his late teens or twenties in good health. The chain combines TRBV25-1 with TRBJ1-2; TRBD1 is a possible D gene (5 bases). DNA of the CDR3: TGTGCCAGCAGTGATATCCGGGGCGGCTATGGCTACACCTTC. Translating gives CASSDIRGGYGYTF.